The 12 T cell receptor beta chains listed next were all sequenced from one sample in a study of lung T cells in sarcoidosis with Löfgren's syndrome. One entry per CDR3 protein results from TCRdb running MiXCR on the reads. In the table there are tens of thousands of distinct CDR3 sequences, 21% of which are singletons. Sequences were obtained from CD4+ T cells from PBMCs. The receptors were gathered from a human donor with sarcoidosis (Löfgren's syndrome or another form), or a control subject (not recorded which).

The chain recombines TRBV5-4 with TRBJ2-5; the D is unclear. Trimming removed 4 bases at V and 5 bases at J, with 9 bases between. The CDR3 contains 12 residues. Per the germline V gene, CDR1 is SGHNT and CDR2 is YYREEE (reference sequence). The CDR3: CASSEGVETQYF. The CDR3 nucleotides are TGTGCCAGCAGCGAAGGCGTGGAGACCCAGTACTTC.

This clonotype appeared once. This may stem from a read error, because a much larger clone lies one nucleotide away. The J gene is TRBJ1-2, the V gene TRBV28; D is unclear. Deletions cut 6 bases from V and 6 bases from J, with 11 bases between. The germline gives CDR1 MDHEN, CDR2 SYDVKM. The CDR3 runs 12 residues. The CDR3: CASRSGVNGYTF. CDR3 DNA sequence: TGTGCCAGCAGATCCGGGGTGAATGGCTACACCTTC.

This clonotype was observed many times. This rearrangement joins TRBV6-1 to TRBJ1-5, with a possible D match to TRBD1 (5 bases). The CDR3 has 15 residues. V lost 8 bases to trimming and J lost 0 bases, with 14 bases between them. CDR1 is MNHNS, CDR2 SASEGT, per germline. CDR3 nucleotides: TGTGCCAGCGGACGGGACGGAGATAGCAATCAGCCCCAGCATTTT. Protein sequence: CASGRDGDSNQPQHF.

This clonotype has more than one count but fewer than ten. The genes are TRBV2 and TRBJ2-2; 8 nucleotides agree with TRBD2. Germline loops: CDR1 SNHLY, CDR2 FYNNEI. The V segment lost 8 bases and the J segment 1 base; nucleotides outside the gene matches: 9. The CDR3 covers 16 residues. CDR3 nucleotide sequence: TGTGCCAGCGTCCCCATCGGGGGGGTGAACACCGGGGAGCTGTTTTTT. Translation gives CASVPIGGVNTGELFF.

This clonotype was seen at least ten times. J is TRBJ2-1 and V is TRBV6-6, with D tentatively TRBD2 (5 bases). The CDR3 is 15 amino acids. The V and J ends lost 0 bases and 0 bases respectively, with 6 bases between them. Germline assignment: CDR1 MNHNY and CDR2 SVGAGI (reference sequence). The CDR3 here is CASSYSSGSYNEQFF. As DNA, the CDR3 is TGTGCCAGCAGTTACTCCAGCGGCTCCTACAATGAGCAGTTCTTC.

With regard to this clonotype: One base away lies a much larger clone, so this may be a sequencing read error. The chain has TRBV6-6 and TRBJ2-5; D ambiguous. Germline-derived CDR1 and CDR2 are MNHNY and SVGAGI (reference sequence). The CDR3 contains 14 residues. The CDR3, as DNA: TGTGCCAGCAGTTACTCAGGAAACCAAGAGACCCAGCACTTC. This sequence encodes CASSYSGNQETQHF.

The gene calls are TRBV6-1 and TRBJ1-1; D ambiguous. This CDR3 region has 16 residues. Germline CDR1 is MNHNS and CDR2 is SASEGT. V lost 7 bases and J 6 bases, leaving 24 bases between the germline ends. The chain's CDR3 is CASNRGTPGQASEAFF. The DNA of the CDR3 is TGTGCCAGCAACAGAGGAACCCCTGGTCAGGCGTCTGAAGCTTTCTTT.

Remarks on this clonotype: With a much larger clone just one base away, this may be a read error. Because the CDR3 is missing its conserved closing phenylalanine or tryptophan, this is likely a read error. V is TRBV28 and J is TRBJ2-3; D is possibly TRBD1 or TRBD2 (5 bases each). Between the trimmed V and J ends, which lost 2 bases and 1 base, there was a span of 10 bases. The germline CDR1 and CDR2 sequences are MDHEN and SYDVKM. CDR3 size: 15 residues. The CDR3 is CASSLARGGTDTQYI. CDR3 nucleotide sequence: TGTGCCAGCAGTTTAGCTAGGGGAGGCACAGATACGCAGTATATT.

This clonotype was detected only a few times. The chain links TRBV6-6 to TRBJ2-2, with D perhaps TRBD1 (5 bases). CDR1 is MNHNY and CDR2 is SVGAGI in the germline V gene (reference sequence). The CDR3 length is 16 residues. V lost 2 bases and J lost 2, with 12 bases in between. In DNA form, the CDR3 reads TGTGCCAGCAGTTACCGGACAACCTCCAACACCGGGGAGCTGTTTTTT. Translated: CASSYRTTSNTGELFF.

This clonotype was picked up many times. The chain combines TRBV6-1 with TRBJ1-6; perhaps TRBD1 as D (5 bases). Per the germline V gene, CDR1 is MNHNS and CDR2 is SASEGT. The V and J ends lost 5 bases and 4 bases respectively, with 9 bases between them. The CDR3 is made up of 14 amino acids. The CDR3 nucleotides read TGTGCCAGCAGTAACCAGGGATATAATTCACCCCTCCACTTT. As protein: CASSNQGYNSPLHF.

The sample holds many counts of this clonotype. This chain uses TRBV6-1 with TRBJ2-7; D perhaps matches TRBD2 (5 bases). This CDR3 spans 13 amino acids. V lost 7 bases and J lost 3, with 13 bases in between. CDR1 is MNHNS and CDR2 is SASEGT in the germline V gene. The CDR3 sequence is CASIQSGSYEQYF. CDR3 nucleotide sequence: TGTGCCAGCATCCAATCGGGGAGCTACGAGCAGTACTTC.

About this clonotype: Given the absence of the conserved phenylalanine or tryptophan at the CDR3 end, a read error is likely. This rearrangement joins TRBV28 to TRBJ1-2; tentative D call: TRBD1 (6 bases). The CDR3 spans 15 residues. The germline V gene encodes CDR1 MDHEN and CDR2 SYDVKM. The V and J ends lost 4 bases and 7 bases respectively, with 19 bases between them. The CDR3 region is CASSYRDTSVGGYTS. The CDR3 nucleotides read TGTGCCAGCAGTTACCGGGACACCAGCGTGGGTGGCTACACCTCC.